One sample yielded the 11 T cell receptor beta chains listed below, sequenced in a study of cytomegalovirus exposure and HLA in healthy donors. The PCR ran on 60 Vbeta and 13 Jbeta primers. Sequenced by immunoSEQ multiplex PCR; TCRdb stores in-frame clones only, minus some. This table has roughly 100,000 clones, 75% to 80% appearing once. Sequenced sample: PBMCs. These receptors were collected from a female donor in good health and CMV-seronegative.

The chain has TRBV7-2 and TRBJ1-4, with unresolved D. V was trimmed by 0 bases and J by 2 bases, leaving 10 bases between them. The CDR3 loop spans 16 amino acids. CDR1 is SGHTA, CDR2 FQGNSA, per germline. CDR3 coding DNA: TGTGCCAGCAGCTTAGCTCTGAGGCCGACTAATGAAAAACTGTTTTTT. Protein: CASSLALRPTNEKLFF.

V gene TRBV7-9 combines with J gene TRBJ2-7; tentatively, D is TRBD1 (5 bases). The CDR3 runs to 13 residues. V was clipped by 5 bases and J by 0 bases, with 8 bases between them. Germline values: CDR1 SEHNR, CDR2 FQNEAQ (reference sequence). The CDR3 DNA is TGTGCCAGCAGCCCGGACAACTCCTACGAGCAGTACTTC. Translating gives CASSPDNSYEQYF.

The V call is TRBV28, the J call TRBJ2-1; maybe TRBD1 (5 bases). The CDR3 spans 12 residues. The V end lost 5 bases, the J end lost 11 bases, and 13 bases lay between the germline ends. Germline V lookup: CDR1 MDHEN, CDR2 SYDVKM. CDR3 in DNA: TGTGCCAGCAGTGTAACAGGCGCGCAGCAGTTCTTC. Protein: CASSVTGAQQFF.

To note about this clone: Different DNA sequences within this sample yield the same CDR3. The rearrangement uses TRBV19 and TRBJ1-2, with D maybe TRBD1 (6 bases). The CDR3 consists of 14 residues. Trimming removed 1 base from V and 3 bases from J, with 9 bases in between. The germline V gene encodes CDR1 LNHDA and CDR2 SQIVND (reference sequence). This CDR3 is CASSIGGGDYGYTF. CDR3 nucleotide sequence: TGTGCCAGTAGTATAGGGGGGGGCGACTATGGCTACACCTTC.

This clone was counted between two and nine times. The genes are TRBV13 and TRBJ2-6, with 7 positions matching TRBD1. CDR3 size: 20 residues. Germline V lookup: CDR1 PRHDT, CDR2 FYEKMQ (reference sequence). J gave up 4 bases and V 5 bases, and 20 bases lay outside the gene matches. The CDR3 sequence is CASSPYGQVNLSGGANVLTF. The CDR3 nucleotides read TGTGCCAGCAGCCCATACGGACAGGTAAACTTGTCGGGCGGGGCCAACGTCCTGACTTTC.

The chain joins TRBV2 to TRBJ2-1; 10 nucleotides line up with TRBD2. Germline V lookup: CDR1 SNHLY, CDR2 FYNNEI. This CDR3 is 18 amino acids long. V lost 7 bases to trimming and J lost 6 bases; unmatched junction nucleotides: 18. CDR3 DNA: TGTGCCAGCACCCCGCTAGCGGGAGTAAAACGTGGGGGCAATGAGCAGTTCTTC. It translates to CASTPLAGVKRGGNEQFF.

The rearrangement uses TRBV28 and TRBJ2-3; 10 nucleotides match TRBD1. After removal of 6 bases from V and 6 bases from J, the junction contained 6 bases not matched to a gene. Germline V gives CDR1 MDHEN, CDR2 SYDVKM. This CDR3 region has 14 residues. The CDR3 DNA follows: TGTGCCAGCAGCCCGGGACAGGGGTGGGATACGCAGTATTTT. The encoded protein is CASSPGQGWDTQYF.

The chain has TRBV5-6 and TRBJ2-7; 10 nucleotides match TRBD1. The germline V gene encodes CDR1 SGHDT and CDR2 YYEEEE. Trimming cost V 0 bases and J 7 bases; bases outside gene matches: 4. The CDR3 spans 14 residues. The CDR3 sequence: CASSLGQGAREQYF. The DNA of the CDR3 is TGTGCCAGCAGCTTGGGACAGGGGGCCAGAGAGCAGTACTTC.

Only a few counts were recorded for this clone. The rearrangement links TRBV6-4 to TRBJ2-3, with D maybe TRBD1 (6 bases). CDR3 length: 13 amino acids. The germline V and J ends were trimmed by 5 bases and 3 bases, with 9 bases remaining between them. From germline, CDR1 is MRHNA and CDR2 SNTAGT. CDR3 in amino acids: CASSRTETDTQYF. The CDR3 DNA reads TGTGCCAGCAGTCGGACAGAGACAGATACGCAGTATTTT.

The genes are TRBV19 and TRBJ2-7; D may be TRBD2 (5 bases). Germline assignment: CDR1 LNHDA and CDR2 SQIVND (reference sequence). Between the trimmed V and J ends, which lost 2 bases and 3 bases, there was a span of 11 bases. CDR3 length: 14 residues. CDR3 nucleotides: TGTGCCAGTAGTATAAAGGGAGATGGCTACGAGCAGTACTTC. Translating it yields CASSIKGDGYEQYF.

The chain recombines TRBV4-2 with TRBJ2-3; 11 bases are shared with TRBD2. Germline lookup yields CDR1 LGHNA and CDR2 YNFKEQ. V lost 0 bases and J lost 1; bases outside the gene matches: 3. This CDR3 spans 17 amino acids. This CDR3 reads CASSQDLLAGGTDTQYF. DNA of the CDR3: TGTGCCAGCAGCCAAGATCTACTAGCGGGGGGCACAGATACGCAGTATTTT.